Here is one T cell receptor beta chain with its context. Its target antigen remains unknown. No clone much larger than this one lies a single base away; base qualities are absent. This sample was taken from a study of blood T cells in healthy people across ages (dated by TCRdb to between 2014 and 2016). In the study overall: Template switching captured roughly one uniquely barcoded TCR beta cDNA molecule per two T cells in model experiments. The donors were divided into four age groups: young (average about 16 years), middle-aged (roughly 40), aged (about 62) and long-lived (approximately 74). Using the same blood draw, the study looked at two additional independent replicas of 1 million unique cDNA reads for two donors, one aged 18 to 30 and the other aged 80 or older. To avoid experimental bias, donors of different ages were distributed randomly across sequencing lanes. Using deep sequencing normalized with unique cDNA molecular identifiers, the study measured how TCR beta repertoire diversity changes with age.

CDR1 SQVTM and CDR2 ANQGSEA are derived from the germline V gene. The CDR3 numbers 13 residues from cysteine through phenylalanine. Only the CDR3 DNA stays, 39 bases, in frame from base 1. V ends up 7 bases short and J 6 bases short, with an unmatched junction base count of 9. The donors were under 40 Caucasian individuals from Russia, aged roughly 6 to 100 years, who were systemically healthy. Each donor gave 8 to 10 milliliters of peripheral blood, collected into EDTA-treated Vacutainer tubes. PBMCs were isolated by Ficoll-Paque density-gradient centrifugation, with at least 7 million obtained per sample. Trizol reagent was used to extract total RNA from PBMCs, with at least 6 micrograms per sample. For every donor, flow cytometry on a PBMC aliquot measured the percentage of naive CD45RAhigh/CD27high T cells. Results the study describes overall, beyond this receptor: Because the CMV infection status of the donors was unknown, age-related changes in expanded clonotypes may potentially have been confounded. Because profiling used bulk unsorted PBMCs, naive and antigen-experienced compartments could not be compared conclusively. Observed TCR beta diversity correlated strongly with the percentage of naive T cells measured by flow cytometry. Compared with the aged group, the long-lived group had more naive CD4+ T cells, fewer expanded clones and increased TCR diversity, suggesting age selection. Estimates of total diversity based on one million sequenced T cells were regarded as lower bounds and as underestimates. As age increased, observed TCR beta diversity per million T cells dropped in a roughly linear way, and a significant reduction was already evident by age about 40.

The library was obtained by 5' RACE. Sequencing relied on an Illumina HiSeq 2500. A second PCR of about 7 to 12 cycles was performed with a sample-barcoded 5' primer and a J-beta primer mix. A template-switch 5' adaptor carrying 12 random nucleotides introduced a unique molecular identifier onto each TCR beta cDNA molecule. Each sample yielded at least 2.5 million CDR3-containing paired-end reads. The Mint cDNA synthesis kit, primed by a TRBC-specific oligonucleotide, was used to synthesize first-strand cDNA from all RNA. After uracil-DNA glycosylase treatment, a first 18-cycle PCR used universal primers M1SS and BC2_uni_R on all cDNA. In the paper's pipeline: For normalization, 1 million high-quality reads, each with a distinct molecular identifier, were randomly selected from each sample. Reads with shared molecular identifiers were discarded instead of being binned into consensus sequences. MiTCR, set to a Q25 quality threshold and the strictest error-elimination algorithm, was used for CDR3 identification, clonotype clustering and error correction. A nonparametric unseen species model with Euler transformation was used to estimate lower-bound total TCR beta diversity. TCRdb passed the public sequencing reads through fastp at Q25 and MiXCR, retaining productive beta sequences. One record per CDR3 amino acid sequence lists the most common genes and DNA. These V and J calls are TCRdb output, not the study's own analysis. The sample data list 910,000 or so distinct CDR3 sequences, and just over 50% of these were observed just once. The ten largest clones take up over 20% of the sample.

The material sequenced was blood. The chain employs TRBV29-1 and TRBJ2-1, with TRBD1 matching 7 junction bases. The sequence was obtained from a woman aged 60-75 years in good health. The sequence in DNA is TGCAGCGGGGGACAGACCTTACTCAATGAGCAGTTCTTC. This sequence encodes CSGGQTLLNEQFF.